This T cell receptor (beta chain) was identified in a study of CD8 T cells in ankylosing spondylitis (dated by TCRdb to between 2016 and 2019). Study-wide context: The study set out to find disease-linked TCR variants by profiling T cell receptor beta repertoires in ankylosing spondylitis patients and healthy donors. In total, the full study cohort was made up of over a hundred healthy donors and about two dozen ankylosing spondylitis patients. Peripheral blood was sampled, and synovial fluid was additionally collected from ankylosing spondylitis patients. What the research found in general, with its limitations: Some motif variants had previously been reported in the synovial fluid and blood of reactive arthritis patients, which suggests shared mechanisms of disease initiation. A CD8+ phenotype was shown by the disease-linked clones, which were found at relatively low frequencies in peripheral blood. A TCR beta motif made up of several highly homologous amino acid variants appeared to be characteristic of blood from ankylosing spondylitis patients. According to the report, matched synovial fluid samples from ankylosing spondylitis patients were significantly enriched for the disease-linked clones.

To note about this clonotype: Its target antigen remains unknown. This may be a read error: a much more frequent sequence differs by one nucleotide.

Data came from an Illumina HiSeq 2500. Quantitative 5'-RACE with molecular barcodes was the method used to prepare the TCR beta libraries. In the original analysis: A new computational method based on a probabilistic model of VDJ rearrangement was used to identify disease-linked TCR variants. TCRdb took the public reads, trimmed them with fastp at Q25, ran MiXCR for clone calling and kept in-frame beta chains. Each entry merges the rows of one CDR3 protein and shows their most common DNA and genes. It is TCRdb's table, rather than the study itself, that gives the V and J calls and clone size. This sample comprises more than 650,000 distinct CDR3 sequences, roughly 10% of them detected only once. Approximately 0.46% of the sample rests with the top ten. Deletion took 3 bases off V and 3 bases off J, with a span of 9 bases between the germline ends. CDR1 and CDR2 are drawn from the germline V gene: SGHRS, YFSETQ. Including the terminal cysteine and phenylalanine, the CDR3 comprises 13 residues. Left in the record is the CDR3 DNA by itself, 39 bases read in frame from the first base.

Source material: blood, either unsorted or a sorted T cell fraction (not recorded which). Recombination joined TRBV5-1 with TRBJ2-5; TRBD2 is possibly the D segment (5 matching bases). The TCR originated in a male donor with ankylosing spondylitis. Here is the DNA: TGCGCCAGCAGCTCCGCACTAGAAGAGACCCAGTACTTC. It translates to CASSSALEETQYF.